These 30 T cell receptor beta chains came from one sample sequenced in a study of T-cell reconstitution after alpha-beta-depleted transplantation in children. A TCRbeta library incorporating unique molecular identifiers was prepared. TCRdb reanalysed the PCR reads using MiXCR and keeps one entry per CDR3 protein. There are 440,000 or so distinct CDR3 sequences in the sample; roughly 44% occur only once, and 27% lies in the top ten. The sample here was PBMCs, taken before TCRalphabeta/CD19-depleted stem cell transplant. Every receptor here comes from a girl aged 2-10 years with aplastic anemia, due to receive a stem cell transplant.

CDR3 nucleotide sequence: TGTGCCATCACCCCGACAGGGGAAATGGGATCCTACGAGCAGTACTTC. It translates to CAITPTGEMGSYEQYF. The rearrangement joins TRBV10-3 to TRBJ2-7, with TRBD1 identical over 8 bases. This CDR3 is built from 16 residues. V was clipped by 7 bases and J by 1 base; unmatched bases: 12. From germline, CDR1 is ENHRY and CDR2 SYGVKD.

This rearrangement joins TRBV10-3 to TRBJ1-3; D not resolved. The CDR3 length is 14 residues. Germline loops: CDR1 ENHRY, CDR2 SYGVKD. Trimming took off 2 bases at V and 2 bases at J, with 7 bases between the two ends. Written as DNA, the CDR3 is TGTGCCATCAGTGAGGCGGTCCCTGGAAACACCATATATTTT. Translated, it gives CAISEAVPGNTIYF.

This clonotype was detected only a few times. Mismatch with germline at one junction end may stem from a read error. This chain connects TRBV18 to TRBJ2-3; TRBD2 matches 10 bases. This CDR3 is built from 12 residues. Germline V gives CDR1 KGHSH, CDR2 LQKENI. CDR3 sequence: CASSPGLAKWFF. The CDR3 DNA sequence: TGTGCCAGCTCACCGGGACTAGCGAAATGGTTTTTT. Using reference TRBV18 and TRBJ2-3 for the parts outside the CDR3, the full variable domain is NAGVMQNPRHLVRRRGQEARLRCSPMKGHSHVYWYRQLPEEGLKFMVYLQKENIIDESGMPKERFSAEFPKEGPSILRIQQVVRGDSAAYFCASSPGLAKWFFGPGTRLTVL.

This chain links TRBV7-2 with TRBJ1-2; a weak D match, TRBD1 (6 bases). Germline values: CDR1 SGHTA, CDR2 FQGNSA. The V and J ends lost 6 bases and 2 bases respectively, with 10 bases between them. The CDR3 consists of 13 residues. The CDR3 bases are TGTGCCAGCAGAACCACAGGGAACTATGGCTACACCTTC. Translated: CASRTTGNYGYTF.

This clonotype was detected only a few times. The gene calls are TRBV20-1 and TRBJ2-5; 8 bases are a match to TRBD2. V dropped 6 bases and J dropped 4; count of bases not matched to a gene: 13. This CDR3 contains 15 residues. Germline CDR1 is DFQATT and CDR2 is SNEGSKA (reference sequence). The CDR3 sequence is CSALEAAGVGETQYF. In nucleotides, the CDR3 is TGCAGTGCCCTTGAGGCAGCGGGAGTAGGAGAGACCCAGTACTTC.

CDR3 bases: TGCGCCAGCAGCTTTGGAGAACCCACAGCCACAGATACGCAGTATTTT. Translation gives CASSFGEPTATDTQYF. The chain joins TRBV5-1 to TRBJ2-3; D unclear. Germline V gene lookup returns CDR1 SGHRS and CDR2 YFSETQ. CDR3 size: 16 residues. The V end was cut by 2 bases, the J end by 2 bases, with 15 bases between.

The CDR3 DNA reads TGTGCCAGCAGCCTGAAAGGGGACATTCAGTACTTC. Encoded protein: CASSLKGDIQYF. The rearrangement joins TRBV6-6 to TRBJ2-4; tentative D call: TRBD1 (5 bases). This CDR3 contains 12 residues. V lost 6 bases, J lost 8 bases, and 11 bases lay in between. Germline lookup yields CDR1 MNHNY and CDR2 SVGAGI (reference sequence).

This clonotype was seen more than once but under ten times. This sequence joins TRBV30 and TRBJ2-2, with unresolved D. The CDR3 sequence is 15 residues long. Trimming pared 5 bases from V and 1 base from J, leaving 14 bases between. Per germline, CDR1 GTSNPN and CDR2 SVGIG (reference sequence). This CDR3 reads CAWDNILGNTGELFF. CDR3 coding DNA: TGTGCCTGGGATAACATCCTAGGGAACACCGGGGAGCTGTTTTTT.

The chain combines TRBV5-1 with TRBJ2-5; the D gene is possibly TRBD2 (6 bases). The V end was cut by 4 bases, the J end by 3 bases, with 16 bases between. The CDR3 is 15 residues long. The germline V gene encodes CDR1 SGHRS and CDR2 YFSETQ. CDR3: CASSPTRGGEETQYF. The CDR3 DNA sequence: TGCGCCAGCAGCCCGACTAGGGGAGGCGAAGAGACCCAGTACTTC.

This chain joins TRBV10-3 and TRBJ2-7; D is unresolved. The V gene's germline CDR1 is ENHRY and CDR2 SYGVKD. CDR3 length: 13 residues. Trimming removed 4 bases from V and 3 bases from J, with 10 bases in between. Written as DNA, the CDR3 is TGTGCCATCAGTGGGCGTGACAACTACGAGCAGTACTTC. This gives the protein CAISGRDNYEQYF.

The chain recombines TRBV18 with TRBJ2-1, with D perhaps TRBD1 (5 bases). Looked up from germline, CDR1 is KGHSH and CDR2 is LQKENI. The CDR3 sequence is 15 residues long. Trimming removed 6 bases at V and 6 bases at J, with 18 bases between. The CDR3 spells CASSPVSRASNEQFF. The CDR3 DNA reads TGTGCCAGCTCGCCTGTTTCCAGGGCCTCCAATGAGCAGTTCTTC.

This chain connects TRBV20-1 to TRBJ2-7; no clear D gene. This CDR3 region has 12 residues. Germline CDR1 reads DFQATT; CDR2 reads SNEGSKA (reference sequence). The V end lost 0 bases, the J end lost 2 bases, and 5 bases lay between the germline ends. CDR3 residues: CSARDEPYEQYF. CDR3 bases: TGCAGTGCTAGAGATGAGCCCTACGAGCAGTACTTC.

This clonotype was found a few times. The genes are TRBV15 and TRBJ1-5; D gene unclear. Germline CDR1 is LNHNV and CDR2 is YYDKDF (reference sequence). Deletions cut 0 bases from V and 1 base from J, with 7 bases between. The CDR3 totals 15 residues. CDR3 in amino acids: CATSRDFASNQPQHF. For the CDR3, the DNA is TGTGCCACCAGCAGAGATTTTGCAAGCAATCAGCCCCAGCATTTT.

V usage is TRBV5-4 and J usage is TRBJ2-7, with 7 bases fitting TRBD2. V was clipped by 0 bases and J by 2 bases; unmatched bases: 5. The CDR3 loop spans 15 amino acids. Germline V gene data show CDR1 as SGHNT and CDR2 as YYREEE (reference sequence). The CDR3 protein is CASSLVPGGPYEQYF. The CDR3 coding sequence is TGTGCCAGCAGCTTGGTTCCGGGAGGACCCTACGAGCAGTACTTC.

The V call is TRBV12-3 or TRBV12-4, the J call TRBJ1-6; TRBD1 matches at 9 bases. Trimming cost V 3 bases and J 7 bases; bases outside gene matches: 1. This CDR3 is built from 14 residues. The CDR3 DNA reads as TGTGCCAGCAGTTTCGACAGGGGGAATTCACCCCTCCACTTT. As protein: CASSFDRGNSPLHF.

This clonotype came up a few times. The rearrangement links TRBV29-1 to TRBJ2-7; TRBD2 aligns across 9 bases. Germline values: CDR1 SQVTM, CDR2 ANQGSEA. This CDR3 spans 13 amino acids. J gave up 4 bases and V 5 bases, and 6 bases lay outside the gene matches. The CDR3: CSVSGGRGYEQYF. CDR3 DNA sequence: TGCAGCGTTTCAGGCGGGAGGGGGTACGAGCAGTACTTC.

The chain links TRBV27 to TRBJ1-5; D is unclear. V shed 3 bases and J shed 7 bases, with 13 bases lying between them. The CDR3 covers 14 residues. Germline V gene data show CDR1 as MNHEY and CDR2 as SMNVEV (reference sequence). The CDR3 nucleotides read TGTGCCAGCAGTTTGTCCGGAGATTACCAGCCCCAGCATTTT. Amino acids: CASSLSGDYQPQHF.

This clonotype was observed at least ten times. In DNA form, the CDR3 reads TGTGCCAGCAGTGAGGCACCGGGAGGCGTGAACATTCAGTACTTC. Translating it yields CASSEAPGGVNIQYF. The chain is built from TRBV27 and TRBJ2-4; 7 positions match TRBD2. Germline trimming cut 5 bases from V and 7 bases from J; bases unmatched to any gene: 11. The CDR3 is 15 amino acids. Germline loops: CDR1 MNHEY, CDR2 SMNVEV (reference sequence).

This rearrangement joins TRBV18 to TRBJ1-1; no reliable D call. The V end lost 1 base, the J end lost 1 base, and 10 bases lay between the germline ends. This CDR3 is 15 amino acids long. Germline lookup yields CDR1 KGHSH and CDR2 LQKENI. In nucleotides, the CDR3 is TGTGCCAGCTCACCACTTGGGCCGCGGAACACTGAAGCTTTCTTT. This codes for CASSPLGPRNTEAFF. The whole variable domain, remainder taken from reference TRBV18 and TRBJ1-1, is NAGVMQNPRHLVRRRGQEARLRCSPMKGHSHVYWYRQLPEEGLKFMVYLQKENIIDESGMPKERFSAEFPKEGPSILRIQQVVRGDSAAYFCASSPLGPRNTEAFFGQGTRLTVV.

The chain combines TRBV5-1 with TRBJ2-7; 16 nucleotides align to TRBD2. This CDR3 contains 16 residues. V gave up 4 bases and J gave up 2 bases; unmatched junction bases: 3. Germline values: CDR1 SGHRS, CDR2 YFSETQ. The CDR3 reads CASSTGLAGGPYEQYF. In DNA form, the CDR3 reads TGCGCCAGCAGCACGGGACTAGCGGGGGGGCCCTACGAGCAGTACTTC.

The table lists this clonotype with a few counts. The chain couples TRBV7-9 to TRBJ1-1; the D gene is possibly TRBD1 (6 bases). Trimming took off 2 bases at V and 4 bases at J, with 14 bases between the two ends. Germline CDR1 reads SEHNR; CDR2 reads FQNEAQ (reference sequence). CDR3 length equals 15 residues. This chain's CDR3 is CASSLNGGLSTEAFF. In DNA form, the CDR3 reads TGTGCCAGCAGCTTAAACGGGGGGCTTAGCACTGAAGCTTTCTTT. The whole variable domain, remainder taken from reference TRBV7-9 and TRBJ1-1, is DTGVSQNPRHKITKRGQNVTFRCDPISEHNRLYWYRQTLGQGPEFLTYFQNEAQLEKSRLLSDRFSAERPKGSFSTLEIQRTEQGDSAMYLCASSLNGGLSTEAFFGQGTRLTVV.

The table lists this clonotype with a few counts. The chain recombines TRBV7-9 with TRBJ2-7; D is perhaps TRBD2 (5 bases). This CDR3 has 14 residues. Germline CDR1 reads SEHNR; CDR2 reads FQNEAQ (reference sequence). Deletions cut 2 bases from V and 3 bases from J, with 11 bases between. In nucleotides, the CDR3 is TGTGCCAGCAGCTTATCCGGAGGAGTCTACGAGCAGTACTTC. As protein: CASSLSGGVYEQYF.

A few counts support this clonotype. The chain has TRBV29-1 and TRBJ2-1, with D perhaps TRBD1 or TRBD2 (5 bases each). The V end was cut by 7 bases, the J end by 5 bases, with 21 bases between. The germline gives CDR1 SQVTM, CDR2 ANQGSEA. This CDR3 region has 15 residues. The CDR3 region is CSASPPLGVDNEQFF. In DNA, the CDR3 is TGCAGCGCCAGTCCCCCGTTGGGGGTCGACAATGAGCAGTTCTTC.

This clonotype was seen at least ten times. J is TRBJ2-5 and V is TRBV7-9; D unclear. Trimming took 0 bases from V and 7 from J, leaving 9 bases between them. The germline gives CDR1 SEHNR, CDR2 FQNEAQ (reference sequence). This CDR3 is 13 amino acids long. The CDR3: CASSLAGSWTQYF. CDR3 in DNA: TGTGCCAGCAGCTTAGCCGGAAGCTGGACCCAGTACTTC. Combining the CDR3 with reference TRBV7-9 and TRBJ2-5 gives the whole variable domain DTGVSQNPRHKITKRGQNVTFRCDPISEHNRLYWYRQTLGQGPEFLTYFQNEAQLEKSRLLSDRFSAERPKGSFSTLEIQRTEQGDSAMYLCASSLAGSWTQYFGPGTRLLVL.

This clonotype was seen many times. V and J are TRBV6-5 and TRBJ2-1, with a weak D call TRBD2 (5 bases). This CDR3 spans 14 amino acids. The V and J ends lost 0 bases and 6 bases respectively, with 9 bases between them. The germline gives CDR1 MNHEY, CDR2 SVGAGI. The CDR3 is CASSYSRLTNEQFF. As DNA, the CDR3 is TGTGCCAGCAGTTACTCGCGACTAACCAATGAGCAGTTCTTC.

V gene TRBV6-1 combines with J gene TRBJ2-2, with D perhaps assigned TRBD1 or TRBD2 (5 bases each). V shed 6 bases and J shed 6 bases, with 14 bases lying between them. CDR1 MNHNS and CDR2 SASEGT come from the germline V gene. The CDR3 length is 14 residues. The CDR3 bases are TGTGCCAGCAGGGTCGGGACCCAGTCCGGGGAGCTGTTTTTT. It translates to CASRVGTQSGELFF.

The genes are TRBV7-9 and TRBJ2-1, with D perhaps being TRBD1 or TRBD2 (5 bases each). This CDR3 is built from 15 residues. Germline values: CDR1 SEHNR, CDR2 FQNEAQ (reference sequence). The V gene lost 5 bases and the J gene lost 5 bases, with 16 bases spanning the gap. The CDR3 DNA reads TGTGCCAGCAGCCCGCGGGTGGGGGTAAACAATGAGCAGTTCTTC. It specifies CASSPRVGVNNEQFF. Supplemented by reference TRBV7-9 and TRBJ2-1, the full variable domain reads DTGVSQNPRHKITKRGQNVTFRCDPISEHNRLYWYRQTLGQGPEFLTYFQNEAQLEKSRLLSDRFSAERPKGSFSTLEIQRTEQGDSAMYLCASSPRVGVNNEQFFGPGTRLTVL.

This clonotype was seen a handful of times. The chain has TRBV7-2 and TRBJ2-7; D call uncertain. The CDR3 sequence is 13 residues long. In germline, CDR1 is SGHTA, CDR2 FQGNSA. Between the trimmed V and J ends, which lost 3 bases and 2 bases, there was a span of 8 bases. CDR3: CASSFGPAYEQYF. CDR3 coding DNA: TGTGCCAGCAGCTTCGGCCCAGCCTACGAGCAGTACTTC.

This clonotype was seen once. The DNA for the CDR3 is TGCGCCAGCAGCGCCCGGGAGTGGGATGAGCAGTTCTTC. Amino acids: CASSAREWDEQFF. The gene calls are TRBV5-1 and TRBJ2-1, with D possibly matching TRBD2 (6 bases). The CDR3 runs to 13 residues. Trimming took off 4 bases at V and 8 bases at J, with 13 bases between the two ends. The germline V gene encodes CDR1 SGHRS and CDR2 YFSETQ.

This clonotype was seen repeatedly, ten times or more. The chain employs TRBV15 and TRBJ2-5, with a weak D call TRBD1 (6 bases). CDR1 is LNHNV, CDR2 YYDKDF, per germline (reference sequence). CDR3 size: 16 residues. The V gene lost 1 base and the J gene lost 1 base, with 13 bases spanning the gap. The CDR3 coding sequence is TGTGCCACCAGCAGAGGACAGGCCGACTTCCAAGAGACCCAGTACTTC. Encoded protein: CATSRGQADFQETQYF.